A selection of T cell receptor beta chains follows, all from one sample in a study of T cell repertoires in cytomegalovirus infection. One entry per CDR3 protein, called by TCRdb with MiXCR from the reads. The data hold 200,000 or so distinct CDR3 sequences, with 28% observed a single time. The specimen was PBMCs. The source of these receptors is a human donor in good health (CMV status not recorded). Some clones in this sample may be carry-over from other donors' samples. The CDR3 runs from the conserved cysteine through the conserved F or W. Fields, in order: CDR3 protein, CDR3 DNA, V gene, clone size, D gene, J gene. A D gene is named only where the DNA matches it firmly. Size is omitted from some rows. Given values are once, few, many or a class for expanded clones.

cdr3_aa: CASSPEARETQYF
cdr3_nt: TGTGCCAGCAGCCCCGAGGCCCGGGAGACCCAGTACTTC
v_call: TRBV7-9
clone_size: few
d_call: -
j_call: TRBJ2-5

cdr3_aa: CASSRNPQGSGANVLTF
cdr3_nt: TGTGCCAGCAGCCGGAATCCTCAGGGTTCTGGGGCCAACGTCCTGACTTTC
v_call: TRBV6-4
clone_size: many
d_call: -
j_call: TRBJ2-6

cdr3_aa: CASTPSSRDTQYF
cdr3_nt: TGTGCCAGCACCCCTTCGTCAAGAGATACGCAGTATTTT
v_call: TRBV12-3/TRBV12-4
clone_size: few
d_call: -
j_call: TRBJ2-3

cdr3_aa: CSVEYGGGGKAFF
cdr3_nt: TGCAGCGTTGAATACGGAGGCGGAGGGAAAGCTTTCTTT
v_call: TRBV29-1
clone_size: -
d_call: -
j_call: TRBJ1-1

cdr3_aa: CASSIGRQGDTEAFF
cdr3_nt: TGTGCCAGTAGTATTGGGAGACAGGGGGACACTGAAGCTTTCTTT
v_call: TRBV19
clone_size: -
d_call: TRBD1
j_call: TRBJ1-1

cdr3_aa: CASSLYKGRIYF
cdr3_nt: TGTGCCAGCAGCTTATATAAGGGGAGAATATACTTC
v_call: TRBV11-2
clone_size: -
d_call: -
j_call: TRBJ2-7

cdr3_aa: CASSVTVGGGTEAFF
cdr3_nt: TGTGCCAGCAGTGTAACAGTCGGTGGAGGCACTGAAGCTTTCTTT
v_call: TRBV2
clone_size: few
d_call: -
j_call: TRBJ1-1

cdr3_aa: CASSYSPTRAPYSYTF
cdr3_nt: TGTGCCAGCAGTTACTCCCCCACAAGAGCACCCTATAGCTACACCTTC
v_call: TRBV6-5
clone_size: -
d_call: -
j_call: TRBJ1-2

cdr3_aa: CASSFPAGTGINEQYF
cdr3_nt: TGCGCCAGCAGCTTTCCGGCAGGGACAGGGATCAACGAGCAGTACTTC
v_call: TRBV5-1
clone_size: -
d_call: TRBD1
j_call: TRBJ2-7

cdr3_aa: CASSYRAEYSGNTIYF
cdr3_nt: TGTGCCAGCAGCTACCGAGCGGAATACTCTGGAAACACCATATATTTT
v_call: TRBV5-3
clone_size: -
d_call: -
j_call: TRBJ1-3

cdr3_aa: CASSAVEGDEQYF
cdr3_nt: TGTGCCAGCAGCGCCGTAGAAGGGGACGAGCAGTACTTC
v_call: TRBV7-3
clone_size: -
d_call: -
j_call: TRBJ2-7

cdr3_aa: CASSQGGGDTQYF
cdr3_nt: TGCGCCAGCAGCCAAGGCGGGGGCGATACGCAGTATTTT
v_call: TRBV4-1
clone_size: few
d_call: -
j_call: TRBJ2-3

cdr3_aa: CASSSGLAGVQETQYF
cdr3_nt: TGTGCCAGCAGCTCAGGACTAGCGGGGGTTCAAGAGACCCAGTACTTC
v_call: TRBV5-5
clone_size: few
d_call: TRBD2
j_call: TRBJ2-5

cdr3_aa: CASSLALDRTDTQYF
cdr3_nt: TGTGCCAGCAGTTTAGCGCTAGACCGCACAGATACGCAGTATTTT
v_call: TRBV12-3/TRBV12-4
clone_size: -
d_call: -
j_call: TRBJ2-3

cdr3_aa: CASSTSGGNTGELFF
cdr3_nt: TGTGCCAGCAGCACTAGCGGGGGGAACACCGGGGAGCTGTTTTTT
v_call: TRBV7-3
clone_size: few
d_call: TRBD2
j_call: TRBJ2-2

cdr3_aa: CASSFNTETQYF
cdr3_nt: TGCGCCAGCAGCTTTAACACGGAGACCCAGTACTTC
v_call: TRBV5-1
clone_size: -
d_call: -
j_call: TRBJ2-5

cdr3_aa: CSVDLGSRGYTF
cdr3_nt: TGCAGCGTTGACTTGGGTTCAAGAGGCTACACCTTC
v_call: TRBV29-1
clone_size: -
d_call: -
j_call: TRBJ1-2

cdr3_aa: CASTSPGGKNIQYF
cdr3_nt: TGTGCCAGTACCAGCCCGGGGGGCAAGAACATTCAGTACTTC
v_call: TRBV19
clone_size: -
d_call: -
j_call: TRBJ2-4

cdr3_aa: CASSPLPWPRRSSYNEQFF
cdr3_nt: TGTGCCAGTAGTCCACTCCCCTGGCCTCGGAGGAGCTCCTACAATGAGCAGTTCTTC
v_call: TRBV19
clone_size: few
d_call: -
j_call: TRBJ2-1

cdr3_aa: CASSLEDSLYNSPLHF
cdr3_nt: TGTGCCAGCAGCTTAGAGGACAGCCTGTATAATTCACCCCTCCACTTT
v_call: TRBV7-2
clone_size: -
d_call: -
j_call: TRBJ1-6

cdr3_aa: CASFSNTEAFF
cdr3_nt: TGTGCCAGTTTTTCTAACACTGAAGCTTTCTTT
v_call: TRBV7-6
clone_size: few
d_call: -
j_call: TRBJ1-1

cdr3_aa: CSVDYGFDNEQFF
cdr3_nt: TGCAGCGTTGATTACGGGTTTGACAATGAGCAGTTCTTC
v_call: TRBV29-1
clone_size: -
d_call: -
j_call: TRBJ2-1

cdr3_aa: CASSLLGGETEAFF
cdr3_nt: TGTGCCAGCAGCCTATTAGGGGGAGAGACTGAAGCTTTCTTT
v_call: TRBV7-2
clone_size: -
d_call: -
j_call: TRBJ1-1

cdr3_aa: CASSESLAGYNEQFF
cdr3_nt: TGCGCCAGCAGTGAGTCGCTAGCGGGATACAATGAGCAGTTCTTC
v_call: TRBV10-1
clone_size: few
d_call: TRBD2
j_call: TRBJ2-1

cdr3_aa: CASGLMWEAFF
cdr3_nt: TGTGCTAGTGGTTTGATGTGGGAAGCTTTCTTT
v_call: TRBV12-5
clone_size: -
d_call: -
j_call: TRBJ1-1

cdr3_aa: CASSPPGGLRAFF
cdr3_nt: TGTGCCAGTAGCCCACCTGGAGGGCTTAGAGCTTTCTTT
v_call: TRBV19
clone_size: once
d_call: -
j_call: TRBJ1-1

cdr3_aa: CASSLTAGGNYGYTF
cdr3_nt: TGTGCCAGCAGCTTAACCGCAGGGGGAAACTATGGCTACACCTTC
v_call: TRBV7-2
clone_size: -
d_call: TRBD1
j_call: TRBJ1-2

cdr3_aa: CSVEAGGGYGYTF
cdr3_nt: TGCAGCGTTGAGGCAGGGGGCGGCTATGGCTACACCTTC
v_call: TRBV29-1
clone_size: few
d_call: TRBD1
j_call: TRBJ1-2

cdr3_aa: CASSYSTEGARQPQHF
cdr3_nt: TGTGCCAGCAGTTACTCTACTGAGGGGGCAAGACAGCCCCAGCATTTT
v_call: TRBV6-1
clone_size: few
d_call: TRBD1
j_call: TRBJ1-5

cdr3_aa: CAITPDGELYEQYF
cdr3_nt: TGTGCCATCACTCCGGATGGGGAATTATACGAGCAGTACTTC
v_call: TRBV10-3
clone_size: -
d_call: -
j_call: TRBJ2-7

cdr3_aa: CASTTSGGNTGELFF
cdr3_nt: TGTGCCAGCACCACTAGCGGGGGGAACACCGGGGAGCTGTTTTTT
v_call: TRBV7-2
clone_size: few
d_call: TRBD2
j_call: TRBJ2-2

cdr3_aa: CASSLPGTGNAGELFF
cdr3_nt: TGTGCCAGTAGTCTACCCGGGACAGGGAACGCCGGGGAGCTGTTTTTT
v_call: TRBV19
clone_size: -
d_call: TRBD1
j_call: TRBJ2-2

cdr3_aa: CASSLGGGTGYNEQFF
cdr3_nt: TGTGCCAGCAGCTTAGGGGGAGGGACAGGCTACAATGAGCAGTTCTTC
v_call: TRBV7-6
clone_size: -
d_call: -
j_call: TRBJ2-1

cdr3_aa: CASSESTGGEDTEAFF
cdr3_nt: TGCGCCAGCAGTGAGTCGACTGGGGGGGAGGACACTGAAGCTTTCTTT
v_call: TRBV10-2
clone_size: -
d_call: -
j_call: TRBJ1-1

cdr3_aa: CASSRNRARETQYF
cdr3_nt: TGTGCCAGTAGTAGGAACAGGGCGAGAGAGACCCAGTACTTC
v_call: TRBV19
clone_size: -
d_call: -
j_call: TRBJ2-5

cdr3_aa: CTTGLTGELFF
cdr3_nt: TGTACTACCGGGCTCACCGGGGAGCTGTTTTTT
v_call: TRBV7-2
clone_size: -
d_call: -
j_call: TRBJ2-2